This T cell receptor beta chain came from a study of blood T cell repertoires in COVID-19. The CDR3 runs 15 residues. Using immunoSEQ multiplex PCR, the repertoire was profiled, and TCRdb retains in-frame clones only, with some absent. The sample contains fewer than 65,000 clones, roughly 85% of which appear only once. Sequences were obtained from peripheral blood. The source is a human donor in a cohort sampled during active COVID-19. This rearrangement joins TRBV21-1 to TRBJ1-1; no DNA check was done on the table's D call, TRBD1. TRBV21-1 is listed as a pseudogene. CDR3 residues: CASSSPGQMNTEAFF. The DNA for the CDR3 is TGTGCCAGCAGCTCCCCGGGACAGATGAACACTGAAGCTTTCTTT.